This T cell receptor (beta chain) was found in a study of blood T cell repertoires in COVID-19. Study overall: T cells, B-cell-depleted T cells, or PBMCs provided the cDNA or gDNA that served as material.

Study processing details: Amplification of reference gene primers was used by the study to estimate nucleated cell counts. Data came from immunoSEQ multiplex PCR; TCRdb stores just in-frame clones and leaves some out. Clone size and V and J calls were adopted from that table, with D and trimming inferred from the DNA. The sample includes 300,000 to 350,000 clones, roughly 88% of them seen just once. Sequencing used PBMCs or T cells enriched from blood (not recorded which). This receptor was identified in a man aged 30-40 years who had recovered from COVID-19.

CDR3 sequence: CASSLATQETQYF. For the CDR3, the DNA is TGCGCCAGCAGCTTGGCCACACAAGAGACCCAGTACTTC. The V call is TRBV5-1, the J call TRBJ2-5, with D uncertain. V dropped 0 bases and J dropped 2 bases, with 5 bases sitting between them. The CDR3 has 13 residues. Germline-derived CDR1 and CDR2 are SGHRS and YFSETQ.